These T cell receptor beta chains were read from a single sample in a study of blood T cell repertoires in COVID-19. Clones were sequenced by immunoSEQ multiplex PCR, and TCRdb holds only the in-frame ones, with some missing. Among under 250,000 clones listed, approximately 78% were seen once. The sequencing input was peripheral blood. These TCRs come from a woman between 18 and 30 years old with acute or convalescent COVID-19. Both conserved end residues are part of each CDR3. D genes are given only for firm matches. Where a row states a size, it is once, few, many or the class of an expanded clone; other rows omit it.

CDR3 length,clone size,V gene,J gene,D gene,CDR3 protein,CDR3 DNA
14,.,TRBV5-1,TRBJ1-1,TRBD1,CASSQGARDTEAFF,TGCGCCAGCAGCCAGGGGGCTAGGGACACTGAAGCTTTCTTT
14,.,TRBV7-8,TRBJ2-1,.,CASSAGASYNEQFF,TGTGCCAGCAGTGCAGGGGCCTCCTACAATGAGCAGTTCTTC
15,.,TRBV18,TRBJ1-4,TRBD1,CASSPTGGRAEKLFF,TGTGCCAGCTCACCGACAGGGGGCCGGGCTGAAAAACTGTTTTTT
14,once,TRBV5-1,TRBJ2-7,TRBD1,CASRMGQEGYEQYF,TGCGCCAGCAGGATGGGACAGGAGGGCTACGAGCAGTACTTC
13,.,TRBV7-3,TRBJ2-5,.,CASSIQYQETQYF,TGTGCCAGCAGTATACAGTACCAAGAGACCCAGTACTTC
13,.,TRBV6-5,TRBJ2-7,.,CASSTTGGYEQYF,TGTGCCAGCAGTACGACTGGCGGCTACGAGCAGTACTTC
17,.,TRBV3-1/TRBV3-2,TRBJ2-6,.,CASSPTGSLYGANVLTF,TGTGCCAGCAGCCCAACAGGGAGTCTTTATGGGGCCAACGTCCTGACTTTC
15,.,TRBV5-1,TRBJ1-1,.,CASSLGPRVGPEAFF,TGCGCCAGCAGCTTGGGGCCCAGGGTCGGACCTGAAGCTTTCTTT
15,.,TRBV27,TRBJ2-5,.,CASSPIQGPQETQYF,TGTGCCAGCAGTCCGATACAGGGACCCCAAGAGACCCAGTACTTC
15,few,TRBV4-3,TRBJ2-1,.,CASSQDAGSYNEQFF,TGCGCCAGCAGCCAGGATGCAGGCTCCTACAATGAGCAGTTCTTC
14,.,TRBV2,TRBJ2-1,.,CASELLSSYNEQFF,TGTGCCAGCGAGTTACTAAGCTCCTACAATGAGCAGTTCTTC
12,.,TRBV29-1,TRBJ2-7,.,CSAVAATYEQYF,TGCAGCGCAGTAGCGGCCACCTACGAGCAGTACTTC
14,few,TRBV18,TRBJ1-5,.,CASSPRTGNQPQHF,TGTGCCAGCTCACCGCGGACAGGCAATCAGCCCCAGCATTTT
15,once,TRBV5-4,TRBJ2-3,.,CASTRQATSTDTQYF,TGTGCCAGCACCCGACAGGCAACTAGCACAGATACGCAGTATTTT
15,.,TRBV9,TRBJ2-3,TRBD2,CASSPGTTATDTQYF,TGTGCCAGCAGCCCCGGGACTACCGCCACAGATACGCAGTATTTT
15,few,TRBV30,TRBJ2-7,TRBD2,CAWSGTSANLYEQYF,TGTGCCTGGAGTGGGACTAGCGCTAACCTCTACGAGCAGTACTTC
17,.,TRBV27,TRBJ2-3,.,CASSLLELAISTDTQYF,TGTGCCAGCAGTTTATTGGAGCTAGCGATAAGCACAGATACGCAGTATTTT
12,.,TRBV6-5,TRBJ1-2,.,CASRAEFSGYTF,TGTGCCAGCAGGGCGGAATTCTCGGGCTACACCTTC
13,few,TRBV21-1,TRBJ2-7,.,CASSRSAGCEQYF,TGTGCCAGCAGCAGATCAGCAGGTTGCGAGCAGTACTTC
17,few,TRBV6-2/TRBV6-3,TRBJ1-2,TRBD1,CASSWDSSTRWNYGYTF,TGTGCCAGCAGCTGGGACAGCTCAACCCGATGGAACTATGGCTACACCTTC
16,.,TRBV28,TRBJ2-1,.,CASSLSRWGLRDEQFF,TGTGCCAGCAGTTTATCCCGGTGGGGGCTTAGGGATGAGCAGTTCTTC
15,.,TRBV7-6,TRBJ1-5,TRBD1,CASSPGQGGNQPQHF,TGTGCCAGCAGCCCTGGACAGGGGGGGAATCAGCCCCAGCATTTT
13,.,TRBV6-5,TRBJ2-3,.,CASRRGGTDTQYF,TGTGCCAGCCGGAGGGGCGGCACAGATACGCAGTATTTT
13,.,TRBV28,TRBJ1-2,.,CASSGDFNYGYTF,TGTGCCAGCAGTGGAGACTTTAACTATGGCTACACCTTC
18,.,TRBV19,TRBJ2-1,TRBD2,CASRDRGLAGGPGNEQFF,TGTGCCAGTAGGGACCGAGGACTAGCGGGAGGGCCGGGAAATGAGCAGTTCTTC
15,.,TRBV6-2/TRBV6-3,TRBJ2-1,TRBD2,CASSYYGSGPNEQFF,TGTGCCAGCAGTTACTATGGTAGCGGGCCCAATGAGCAGTTCTTC
15,.,TRBV5-6,TRBJ1-2,TRBD1,CASSLPQGALSGYTF,TGTGCCAGCAGCCTCCCACAGGGGGCGCTTTCTGGCTACACCTTC
15,.,TRBV6-5,TRBJ2-3,TRBD2,CASSPRTGGADTQYF,TGTGCCAGCAGCCCAAGGACGGGAGGGGCAGATACGCAGTATTTT
15,.,TRBV5-5,TRBJ2-7,.,CASSLLPGWVYEQYF,TGTGCCAGCAGCTTGTTGCCCGGGTGGGTATACGAGCAGTACTTC
19,.,TRBV5-1,TRBJ2-1,TRBD2,CASSLDPPGLAGAYNEQFF,TGCGCCAGCAGCCTGGATCCCCCGGGACTAGCGGGAGCTTACAATGAGCAGTTCTTC
15,.,TRBV11-2,TRBJ1-5,.,CASSLRGASNQPQHF,TGTGCCAGCAGCTTACGGGGGGCTAGCAATCAGCCCCAGCATTTT
12,.,TRBV5-6,TRBJ1-5,.,CASSNYNQPQHF,TGTGCCAGCAGCAATTATAATCAGCCCCAGCATTTT
14,.,TRBV5-1,TRBJ1-1,.,CASSFSGVHTEAFF,TGCGCCAGCAGCTTTTCGGGGGTTCACACTGAAGCTTTCTTT
15,.,TRBV27,TRBJ2-1,.,CATQITGSSYNEQFF,TGTGCCACCCAAATAACCGGGAGCTCCTACAATGAGCAGTTCTTC
16,once,TRBV19,TRBJ2-2,.,CASSISGAGGTGELFF,TGTGCCAGTAGTATATCGGGGGCAGGGGGAACCGGGGAGCTGTTTTTT
15,.,TRBV27,TRBJ1-5,.,CASRSRSGSNQPQHF,TGTGCCAGCAGGTCTCGGTCGGGTAGCAATCAGCCCCAGCATTTT
15,.,TRBV27,TRBJ2-1,.,CASSFEGEAYNEQFF,TGTGCCAGCAGTTTCGAGGGAGAGGCCTACAATGAGCAGTTCTTC
15,.,TRBV2,TRBJ2-3,.,CASSPGTRLADTQYF,TGTGCCAGCAGTCCTGGTACTAGGCTGGCAGATACGCAGTATTTT
14,.,TRBV7-2,TRBJ2-7,TRBD2,CASSGPGLASEQYF,TGTGCCAGCAGCGGGCCCGGACTAGCGTCCGAGCAGTACTTC
13,.,TRBV19,TRBJ2-5,.,CASSILAMETQYF,TGTGCCAGTAGTATCTTAGCGATGGAGACCCAGTACTTC
17,.,TRBV13,TRBJ2-3,TRBD2,CASNNQGTSGRGDTQYF,TGTGCCAGCAACAATCAGGGGACTAGCGGGAGGGGAGATACGCAGTATTTT
15,.,TRBV6-2/TRBV6-3,TRBJ2-7,TRBD2,CASSPIGGGSYEQYF,TGTGCCAGCAGCCCGATTGGTGGCGGGAGCTACGAGCAGTACTTC
14,.,TRBV6-5,TRBJ1-6,.,CASSYPGLDSPLHF,TGTGCCAGCAGTTACCCAGGGTTAGATTCACCCCTCCACTTT
15,.,TRBV29-1,TRBJ1-1,TRBD1,CSVPRDRSANTEAFF,TGCAGCGTTCCCCGGGACAGGTCAGCGAACACTGAAGCTTTCTTT
15,.,TRBV3-1/TRBV3-2,TRBJ2-7,.,CASSQRETRGDEQYF,TGTGCCAGCAGCCAGAGGGAGACGCGCGGGGACGAGCAGTACTTC
14,.,TRBV7-3,TRBJ2-5,TRBD1,CASSSTGGGETQYF,TGTGCCAGCAGCTCGACAGGGGGAGGGGAGACCCAGTACTTC
18,.,TRBV6-1,TRBJ1-5,.,CASSGGATDSYSNQPQHF,TGTGCCAGCAGTGGCGGCGCCACGGATAGCTATAGCAATCAGCCCCAGCATTTT
15,.,TRBV19,TRBJ1-3,.,CASVDLGGSGNTIYF,TGTGCCAGCGTAGACCTCGGAGGCTCTGGAAACACCATATATTTT
14,.,TRBV29-1,TRBJ2-5,.,CSVKSRETGETQYF,TGCAGCGTTAAGTCCCGGGAGACCGGGGAGACCCAGTACTTC
13,.,TRBV6-2/TRBV6-3,TRBJ2-7,.,CASSYAETYEQYF,TGTGCCAGCAGTTACGCGGAAACCTACGAGCAGTACTTC
14,.,TRBV7-6,TRBJ2-1,.,CASSLDAGNNEQFF,TGTGCCAGCAGCTTAGATGCAGGGAACAATGAGCAGTTCTTC
17,.,TRBV6-2/TRBV6-3,TRBJ2-4,.,CASSDIRDIVTKNIQYF,TGTGCCAGCAGTGACATTCGGGACATTGTGACCAAAAACATTCAGTACTTC
15,.,TRBV6-5,TRBJ1-4,.,CASSYRGGAGEKLFF,TGTGCCAGCAGTTATCGGGGGGGCGCAGGGGAAAAACTGTTTTTT
15,once,TRBV25-1,TRBJ2-1,TRBD2,CASSDPGLAGDEQFF,TGTGCCAGCAGTGATCCGGGACTAGCGGGAGATGAGCAGTTCTTC
16,once,TRBV6-5,TRBJ2-7,TRBD2,CASSYGGGWGTYEQYF,TGTGCCAGCAGTTACGGCGGGGGATGGGGGACCTACGAGCAGTACTTC